This T cell receptor beta chain came from a study of regulatory T cells in long-lasting Graves disease. Time point noted: newly diagnosed GD, antithyroid drugs for less than 3 months. Making the TCR library involved RNA that had been extracted from PBMCs. CDR3-region Arm-PCR and iRepertoire HTBI primers produced the TCR beta libraries. TCRdb reprocessed the multiplex PCR reads with MiXCR, giving one entry per CDR3 protein. The sample holds 500,000 to 700,000 distinct CDR3 sequences; 15% to 20% are singletons and the top ten take 15% to 20%. This clonotype was seen repeatedly, ten times or more. Its antigen remains unknown. V lost 6 bases, J lost 7 bases, and 13 bases lay in between. The CDR3 consists of 13 residues. Looked up from germline, CDR1 is SNHLY and CDR2 is FYNNEI. Findings of the study overall: Persistent disease preferred TRBV28, TRBJ1-2 and TRBJ2-5; new disease, TRBV20-1 and TRBJ2-1. Newly diagnosed Graves' patients exceeded persistent ones in TCR diversity. It is possible that accuracy was reduced by the small size of the sample.

The same sample was also studied in work on T cells in Graves' hyperthyroidism and ophthalmopathy.

This receptor was identified in a woman aged 30 to 39 with Graves disease. The sequences come from peripheral blood mononuclear cells (PBMCs), collected at new diagnosis, from a patient treated with antithyroid drugs. The V and J genes are TRBV2 and TRBJ2-1; D might be TRBD1 (6 bases). As DNA, the CDR3 is TGTGCCAGCAGGGAACAGGGCCCTAATGAGCAGTTCTTC. Protein: CASREQGPNEQFF. Full variable domain (outside the CDR3, taken from reference TRBV2 and TRBJ2-1): EPEVTQTPSHQVTQMGQEVILRCVPISNHLYFYWYRQILGQKVEFLVSFYNNEISEKSEIFDDQFSVERPDGSNFTLKIRSTKLEDSAMYFCASREQGPNEQFFGPGTRLTVL.